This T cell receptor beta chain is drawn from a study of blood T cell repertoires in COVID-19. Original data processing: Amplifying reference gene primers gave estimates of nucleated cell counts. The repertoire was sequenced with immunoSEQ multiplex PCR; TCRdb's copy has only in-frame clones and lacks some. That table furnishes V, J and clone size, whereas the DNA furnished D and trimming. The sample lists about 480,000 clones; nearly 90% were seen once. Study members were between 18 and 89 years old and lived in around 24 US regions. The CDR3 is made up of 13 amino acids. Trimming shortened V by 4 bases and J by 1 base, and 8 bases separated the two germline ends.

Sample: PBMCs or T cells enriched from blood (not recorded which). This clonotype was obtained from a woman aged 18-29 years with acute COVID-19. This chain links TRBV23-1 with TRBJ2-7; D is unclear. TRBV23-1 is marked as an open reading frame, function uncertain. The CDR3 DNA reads TGCGCCAGCAGTCCCCCTCTGTCCTACGAGCAGTACTTC. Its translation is CASSPPLSYEQYF.